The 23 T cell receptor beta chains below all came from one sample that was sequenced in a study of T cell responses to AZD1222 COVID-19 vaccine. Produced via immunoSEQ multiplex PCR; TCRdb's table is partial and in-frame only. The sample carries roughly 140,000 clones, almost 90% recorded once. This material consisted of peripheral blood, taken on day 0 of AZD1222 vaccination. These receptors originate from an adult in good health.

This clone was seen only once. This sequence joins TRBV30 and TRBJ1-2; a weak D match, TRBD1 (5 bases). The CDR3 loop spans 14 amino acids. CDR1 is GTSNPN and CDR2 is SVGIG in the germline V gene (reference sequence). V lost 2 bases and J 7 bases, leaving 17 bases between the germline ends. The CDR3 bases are TGTGCCTGGAGTTTAAGGGGCGGAATAGGTGGCTACACCTTC. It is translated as CAWSLRGGIGGYTF.

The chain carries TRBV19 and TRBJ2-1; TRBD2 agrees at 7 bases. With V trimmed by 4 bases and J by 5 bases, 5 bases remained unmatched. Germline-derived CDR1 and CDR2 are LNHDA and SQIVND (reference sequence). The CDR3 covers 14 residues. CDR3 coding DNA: TGTGCCAGTAGTACTAGCGGACGAAACAATGAGCAGTTCTTC. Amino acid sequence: CASSTSGRNNEQFF.

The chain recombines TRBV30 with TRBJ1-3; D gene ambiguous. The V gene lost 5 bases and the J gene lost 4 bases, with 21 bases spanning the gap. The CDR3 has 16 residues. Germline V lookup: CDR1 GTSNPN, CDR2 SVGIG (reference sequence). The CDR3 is CAWSPLRRGGGNTIYF. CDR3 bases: TGTGCCTGGTCCCCCCTACGGCGGGGAGGAGGAAACACCATATATTTT.

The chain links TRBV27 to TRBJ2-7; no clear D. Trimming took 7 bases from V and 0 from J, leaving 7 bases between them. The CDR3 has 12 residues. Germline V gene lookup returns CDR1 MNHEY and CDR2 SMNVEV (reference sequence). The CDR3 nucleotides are TGTGCCAGCACCACCCACTCCTACGAGCAGTACTTC. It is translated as CASTTHSYEQYF.

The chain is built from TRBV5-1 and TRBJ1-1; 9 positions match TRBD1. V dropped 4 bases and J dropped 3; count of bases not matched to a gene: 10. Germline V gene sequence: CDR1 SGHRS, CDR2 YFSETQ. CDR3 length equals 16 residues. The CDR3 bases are TGCGCCAGCAGCATTAGACAGGGGGGTTTTGACACTGAAGCTTTCTTT. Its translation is CASSIRQGGFDTEAFF.

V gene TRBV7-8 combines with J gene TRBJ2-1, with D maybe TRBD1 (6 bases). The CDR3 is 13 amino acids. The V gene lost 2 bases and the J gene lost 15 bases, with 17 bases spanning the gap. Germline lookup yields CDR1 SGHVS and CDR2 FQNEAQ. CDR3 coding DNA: TGTGCCAGCAGCTTAACACCTGAACAGGGACCGTTCTTC. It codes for CASSLTPEQGPFF.

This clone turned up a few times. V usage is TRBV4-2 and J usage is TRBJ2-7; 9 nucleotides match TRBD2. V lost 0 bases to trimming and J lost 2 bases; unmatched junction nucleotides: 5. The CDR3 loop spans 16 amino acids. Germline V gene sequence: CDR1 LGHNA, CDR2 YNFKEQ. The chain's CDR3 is CASSQETSGLTYEQYF. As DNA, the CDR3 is TGTGCCAGCAGCCAAGAGACTAGCGGATTAACCTACGAGCAGTACTTC.

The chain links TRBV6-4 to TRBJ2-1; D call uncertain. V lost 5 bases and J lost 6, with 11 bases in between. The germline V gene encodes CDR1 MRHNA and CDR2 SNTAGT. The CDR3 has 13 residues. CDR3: CASSQGPVNEQFF. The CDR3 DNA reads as TGTGCCAGCAGTCAAGGACCAGTCAATGAGCAGTTCTTC.

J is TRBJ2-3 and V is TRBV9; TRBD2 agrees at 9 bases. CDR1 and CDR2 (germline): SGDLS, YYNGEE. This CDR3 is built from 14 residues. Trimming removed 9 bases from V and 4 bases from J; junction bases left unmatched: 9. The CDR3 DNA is TGTGCCACCTCAACCAGCGGGAGGCCAGATACGCAGTATTTT. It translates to CATSTSGRPDTQYF.

The CDR3 loop is CASSSRGPTEAFF. The DNA for the CDR3 is TGCGCCAGCAGCTCCAGGGGGCCCACTGAAGCTTTCTTT. This chain joins TRBV5-1 and TRBJ1-1; 8 bases fit TRBD1. Looked up from germline, CDR1 is SGHRS and CDR2 is YFSETQ. With V trimmed by 3 bases and J by 4 bases, 2 bases remained unmatched. CDR3 length: 13 residues.

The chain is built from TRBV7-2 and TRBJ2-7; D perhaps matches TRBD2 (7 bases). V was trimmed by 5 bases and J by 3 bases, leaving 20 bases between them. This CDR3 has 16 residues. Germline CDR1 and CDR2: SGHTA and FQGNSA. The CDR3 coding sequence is TGTGCCAGCAGCATTGGCCGGGGGGCGGGACACTACGAGCAGTACTTC. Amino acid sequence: CASSIGRGAGHYEQYF.

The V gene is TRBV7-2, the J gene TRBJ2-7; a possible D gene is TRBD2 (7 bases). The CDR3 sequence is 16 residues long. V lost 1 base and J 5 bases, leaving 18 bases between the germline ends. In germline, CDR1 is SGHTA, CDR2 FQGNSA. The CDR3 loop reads CASSLEAGAILHEQYF. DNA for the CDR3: TGTGCCAGCAGCTTAGAGGCGGGGGCCATTTTACACGAGCAGTACTTC.

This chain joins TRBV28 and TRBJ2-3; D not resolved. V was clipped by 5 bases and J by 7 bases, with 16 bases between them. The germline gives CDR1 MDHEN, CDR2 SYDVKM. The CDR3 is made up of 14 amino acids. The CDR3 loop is CASSIPLTGNTQYF. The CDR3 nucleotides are TGTGCCAGCAGTATCCCCCTGACCGGCAATACGCAGTATTTT.

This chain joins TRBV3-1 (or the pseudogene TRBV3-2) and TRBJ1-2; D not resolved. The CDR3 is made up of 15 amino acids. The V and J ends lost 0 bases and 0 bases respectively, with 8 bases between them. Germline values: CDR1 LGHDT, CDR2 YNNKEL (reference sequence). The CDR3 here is CASSQEVTANYGYTF. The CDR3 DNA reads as TGTGCCAGCAGCCAAGAAGTTACCGCTAACTATGGCTACACCTTC.

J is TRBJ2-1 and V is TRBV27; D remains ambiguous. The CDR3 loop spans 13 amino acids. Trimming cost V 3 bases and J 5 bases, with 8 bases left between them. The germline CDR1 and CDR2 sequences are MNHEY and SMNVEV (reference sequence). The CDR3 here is CASSFVPNNEQFF. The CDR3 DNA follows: TGTGCCAGCAGTTTCGTCCCTAACAATGAGCAGTTCTTC.

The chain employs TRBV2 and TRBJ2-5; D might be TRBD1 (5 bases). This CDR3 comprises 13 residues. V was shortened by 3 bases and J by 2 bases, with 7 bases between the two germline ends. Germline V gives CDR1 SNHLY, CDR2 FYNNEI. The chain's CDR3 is CASSDTGQETQYF. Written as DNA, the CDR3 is TGTGCCAGCAGTGACACAGGACAAGAGACCCAGTACTTC.

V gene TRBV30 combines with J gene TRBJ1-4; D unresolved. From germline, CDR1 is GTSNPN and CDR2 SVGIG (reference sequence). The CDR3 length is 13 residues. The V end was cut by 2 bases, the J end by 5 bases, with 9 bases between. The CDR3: CAWSTRRNEKLFF. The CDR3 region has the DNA TGTGCCTGGAGTACGAGGAGAAATGAAAAACTGTTTTTT.

Written as DNA, the CDR3 is TGTGCCAGCAGTACACTCTTAGCGGAAGAGCAGTACTTC. It translates to CASSTLLAEEQYF. The rearrangement uses TRBV6-5 and TRBJ2-7; perhaps TRBD2 as D (6 bases). Germline values: CDR1 MNHEY, CDR2 SVGAGI. This CDR3 region has 13 residues. V was shortened by 5 bases and J by 7 bases, with 15 bases between the two germline ends.

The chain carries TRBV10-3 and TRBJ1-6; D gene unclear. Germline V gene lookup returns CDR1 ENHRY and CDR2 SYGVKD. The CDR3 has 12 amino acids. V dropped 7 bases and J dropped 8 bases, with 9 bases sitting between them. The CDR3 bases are TGTGCCATCACTCCCGGTGATTCACCCCTCCACTTT. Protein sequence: CAITPGDSPLHF.

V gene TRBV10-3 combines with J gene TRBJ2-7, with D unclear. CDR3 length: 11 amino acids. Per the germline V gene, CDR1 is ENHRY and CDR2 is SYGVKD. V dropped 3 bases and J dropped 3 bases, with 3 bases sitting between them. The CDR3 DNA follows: TGTGCCATCAGTGATTACTACGAGCAGTACTTC. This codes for CAISDYYEQYF.

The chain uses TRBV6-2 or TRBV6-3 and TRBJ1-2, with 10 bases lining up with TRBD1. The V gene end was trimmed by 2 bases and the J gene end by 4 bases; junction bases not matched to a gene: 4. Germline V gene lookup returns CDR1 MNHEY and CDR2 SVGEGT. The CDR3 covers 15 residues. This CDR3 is CASSYPGQGRYGYTF. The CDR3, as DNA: TGTGCCAGCAGTTACCCGGGACAGGGGCGCTATGGCTACACCTTC.

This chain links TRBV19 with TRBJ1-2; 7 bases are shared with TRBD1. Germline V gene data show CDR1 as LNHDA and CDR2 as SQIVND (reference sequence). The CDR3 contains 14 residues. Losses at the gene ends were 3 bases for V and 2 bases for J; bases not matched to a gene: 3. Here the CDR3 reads CASSIETGNYGYTF. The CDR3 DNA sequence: TGTGCCAGTAGTATCGAGACAGGGAACTATGGCTACACCTTC.

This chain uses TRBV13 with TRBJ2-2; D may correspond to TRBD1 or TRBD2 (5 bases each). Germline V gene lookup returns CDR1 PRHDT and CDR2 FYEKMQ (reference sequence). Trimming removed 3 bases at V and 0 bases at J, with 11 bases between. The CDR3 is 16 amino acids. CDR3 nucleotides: TGTGCCAGCAGCTTGAGGGGCTTTGCGAACACCGGGGAGCTGTTTTTT. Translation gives CASSLRGFANTGELFF.